Following are 25 T cell receptor beta chains from one sample sequenced in a study of blood T cell repertoires in COVID-19 (dated by TCRdb to about 2020). Library preparation employed the immunoSEQ multiplex PCR assay. Held by TCRdb, this immuneACCESS table contains in-frame sequences only and omits some clones. Under half of the omission traces to an unresolved V gene where checked; the cause of the rest is unknown. This sample is represented by 200,000 to 300,000 clones; around 84% of them were singletons. The ten largest clones add up to 3.5% to 5% of the sample. The sequencing input was peripheral blood. These receptors originate from a man between 60 and 75 years old with acute or convalescent COVID-19.

This clone was detected once. The V gene is TRBV27, the J gene TRBJ2-1, with 7 positions matching TRBD2. The germline gives CDR1 MNHEY, CDR2 SMNVEV (reference sequence). The ends lost 5 bases at V and 7 bases at J; junction bases unmatched: 11. CDR3 length: 15 amino acids. The CDR3 DNA follows: TGTGCCAGCAGTCAAAGGTGGGGGGGAGGGAATGAGCAGTTCTTC. Translation gives CASSQRWGGGNEQFF.

The chain combines TRBV5-8 with TRBJ1-3; D ambiguous. V shed 6 bases and J shed 5 bases, with 12 bases lying between them. The CDR3 totals 13 residues. CDR1 is SGHTS and CDR2 is YDEGEE in the germline V gene. The CDR3 DNA reads TGTGCCAGCACCCCTGCGGGCCGAAACACCATATATTTT. Its protein is CASTPAGRNTIYF.

The gene calls are TRBV7-8 and TRBJ1-5, with 9 bases lining up with TRBD1. The CDR3 runs to 15 residues. Trimming at V came to 1 base and at J to 3 bases, leaving 1 base not matched to a gene. CDR1 is SGHVS, CDR2 FQNEAQ, per germline. The CDR3 region has the DNA TGTGCCAGCAGCTTAGGGACAGGGGACAATCAGCCCCAGCATTTT. Amino acid sequence: CASSLGTGDNQPQHF.

The V and J genes are TRBV7-3 and TRBJ2-2; TRBD2 matches at 13 bases. The CDR3 sequence is 16 residues long. Germline values: CDR1 SGHTA, CDR2 FQGTGA. After removal of 5 bases from V and 5 bases from J, the junction contained 5 bases not matched to a gene. The CDR3 bases are TGTGCCAGCAGCCCCGGACTAGCGGGAGCTACCGGGGAGCTGTTTTTT. Its translation is CASSPGLAGATGELFF.

This chain joins TRBV6-1 and TRBJ1-2, with D possibly matching TRBD1 (6 bases). V lost 2 bases, J lost 4 bases, and 8 bases lay in between. The CDR3 extends over 13 amino acids. The germline gives CDR1 MNHNS, CDR2 SASEGT. CDR3 loop: CASSEQGFYGYTF. Here the CDR3 DNA reads TGTGCCAGCAGTGAACAGGGGTTCTATGGCTACACCTTC.

The sample holds one count of this clone. The genes are TRBV30 and TRBJ1-2; D may be TRBD1 (6 bases). The CDR3 runs 15 residues. Germline CDR1 GTSNPN, CDR2 SVGIG (reference sequence). V lost 4 bases and J 4 bases, leaving 19 bases between the germline ends. In DNA, the CDR3 is TGTGCCTGGACCCTAATACAGGGTTCGGGCTATGGCTACACCTTC. Residues: CAWTLIQGSGYGYTF.

The chain links TRBV28 to TRBJ2-3, with D maybe TRBD2 (6 bases). Trimming took off 3 bases at V and 2 bases at J, with 12 bases between the two ends. The CDR3 is 15 residues long. Germline CDR1 reads MDHEN; CDR2 reads SYDVKM. CDR3 coding DNA: TGTGCCAGCAGTTTTGGTGCGGGAAACACAGATACGCAGTATTTT. As protein: CASSFGAGNTDTQYF.

The V and J genes are TRBV19 and TRBJ2-7, with 10 nucleotides matching TRBD1. There are 15 residues in the CDR3. Germline values: CDR1 LNHDA, CDR2 SQIVND (reference sequence). Trimming took 5 bases from V and 0 from J; bases not matched to a gene: 4. The CDR3 reads CASSARDRGSYEQYF. CDR3 nucleotides: TGTGCCAGTAGTGCCCGGGACAGGGGCTCCTACGAGCAGTACTTC. The full variable domain, in which reference TRBV19 and TRBJ2-7 provide the parts outside the CDR3, is DGGITQSPKYLFRKEGQNVTLSCEQNLNHDAMYWYRQDPGQGLRLIYYSQIVNDFQKGDIAEGYSVSREKKESFPLTVTSAQKNPTAFYLCASSARDRGSYEQYFGPGTRLTVT.

This sequence joins TRBV12-2 and TRBJ2-1; TRBD2, as called in the table, went unchecked against the DNA. TRBV12-2 is a pseudogene locus. This CDR3 comprises 16 residues. The CDR3 DNA follows: TGTGCAAGTCGCTTAGGGGGGGGACTAGCATTATGGGAGCAGTTCTTC. Residues: CASRLGGGLALWEQFF.

The chain uses TRBV6-1 and TRBJ2-7, with TRBD1 as a possible D gene (6 bases). Germline V CDR1 and CDR2: MNHNS, SASEGT. The CDR3 contains 15 residues. V gave up 2 bases and J gave up 3 bases, with 14 bases separating them. The chain's CDR3 is CASSEWGLFGYEQYF. For the CDR3, the DNA is TGTGCCAGCAGTGAATGGGGGCTATTCGGCTACGAGCAGTACTTC.

The genes are TRBV19 and TRBJ2-2, with 8 bases that match TRBD2. Germline-derived CDR1 and CDR2 are LNHDA and SQIVND (reference sequence). This CDR3 region has 15 residues. Trimming took 9 bases from V and 1 from J; bases not matched to a gene: 7. CDR3 loop: CASRTSGVNTGELFF. The DNA of the CDR3 is TGTGCCAGCCGAACTAGCGGAGTGAACACCGGGGAGCTGTTTTTT.

The chain links TRBV3-1 (or the pseudogene TRBV3-2) to TRBJ1-5; 9 nucleotides agree with TRBD1. This CDR3 comprises 13 residues. Losses at the gene ends were 3 bases for V and 15 bases for J; bases not matched to a gene: 9. From germline, CDR1 is LGHDT and CDR2 YNNKEL (reference sequence). Here the CDR3 DNA reads TGTGCCAGCAGCCATCTCGGGACAGGGTCGCCGCATTTT. It translates to CASSHLGTGSPHF.

The V call is TRBV18, the J call TRBJ2-3, with 8 bases lining up with TRBD2. CDR3 length: 17 amino acids. CDR1 is KGHSH and CDR2 is LQKENI in the germline V gene. The ends lost 3 bases at V and 1 base at J; junction bases unmatched: 9. This chain's CDR3 is CASSPLPSGPGTDTQYF. CDR3 nucleotide sequence: TGTGCCAGCTCACCTCTGCCTAGCGGGCCTGGCACAGATACGCAGTATTTT. Using reference TRBV18 and TRBJ2-3 for the parts outside the CDR3, the full variable domain is NAGVMQNPRHLVRRRGQEARLRCSPMKGHSHVYWYRQLPEEGLKFMVYLQKENIIDESGMPKERFSAEFPKEGPSILRIQQVVRGDSAAYFCASSPLPSGPGTDTQYFGPGTRLTVL.

The chain uses TRBV7-9 and TRBJ2-1, with 8 bases lining up with TRBD1. This CDR3 region has 15 residues. V trimming: 3 bases; J trimming: 3 bases; junction bases outside the gene matches: 4. Germline assignment: CDR1 SEHNR and CDR2 FQNEAQ (reference sequence). CDR3 sequence (DNA): TGTGCCAGCAGCTTGGGACAGGATAACTACAATGAGCAGTTCTTC. It codes for CASSLGQDNYNEQFF.

The genes are TRBV7-3 and TRBJ2-3, with 9 bases lining up with TRBD1. The J segment lost 4 bases and the V segment lost 5 bases, leaving 7 bases of the junction unmatched. The CDR3 is made up of 15 amino acids. CDR1 SGHTA and CDR2 FQGTGA come from the germline V gene. The CDR3 here is CASSHRQGDADTQYF. The CDR3, as DNA: TGTGCCAGCAGCCACAGACAGGGGGACGCAGATACGCAGTATTTT.

The chain is built from TRBV4-2 and TRBJ2-3, with 9 bases fitting TRBD2. Germline V gene data show CDR1 as LGHNA and CDR2 as YNFKEQ. The V gene end was trimmed by 4 bases and the J gene end by 1 base; junction bases not matched to a gene: 12. This CDR3 has 18 amino acids. CDR3 nucleotide sequence: TGTGCCAGCAGCCTAAAGGGTGCCGGCGGGAGGGGCACAGATACGCAGTATTTT. Translating gives CASSLKGAGGRGTDTQYF.

The J gene is TRBJ1-2, the V gene TRBV2; 11 nucleotides align to TRBD1. V lost 10 bases, J lost 8 bases, and 12 bases stayed unmatched. The germline gives CDR1 SNHLY, CDR2 FYNNEI. CDR3 length: 14 amino acids. The CDR3 is CAIGQGASSYGYTF. The DNA of the CDR3 is TGTGCCATCGGACAGGGGGCCTCTTCCTACGGCTACACCTTC.

The chain couples TRBV24-1 to TRBJ2-1; 9 nucleotides line up with TRBD2. The germline V gene has CDR1 KGHDR and CDR2 SFDVKD. This CDR3 region has 19 residues. V dropped 2 bases and J dropped 11; count of bases not matched to a gene: 21. The CDR3 spells CATSDSKELVAGVGVKQFF. CDR3 DNA sequence: TGTGCCACCAGTGATTCTAAGGAGCTGGTAGCGGGAGTAGGCGTAAAGCAGTTCTTC.

The V call is TRBV6-2 or TRBV6-3, the J call TRBJ2-1, with TRBD2 matching 13 bases. From germline, CDR1 is MNHEY and CDR2 SVGEGT. The CDR3 runs 16 residues. After removal of 2 bases from V and 2 bases from J, the junction contained 0 bases not matched to a gene. The CDR3 DNA reads as TGTGCCAGCAGTTACACTAGCGGGAGGGCCTACAATGAGCAGTTCTTC. This sequence encodes CASSYTSGRAYNEQFF.

The V call is TRBV30, the J call TRBJ2-1, with D perhaps TRBD1 (6 bases). The V end was cut by 1 base, the J end by 8 bases, with 12 bases between. Germline CDR1 is GTSNPN and CDR2 is SVGIG (reference sequence). This CDR3 has 13 amino acids. CDR3 sequence (DNA): TGTGCCTGGAGTGACACAGGGTCCCATGAGCAGTTCTTC. Translating gives CAWSDTGSHEQFF.

This chain connects TRBV7-9 to TRBJ2-1, with 10 bases matching TRBD2. Germline CDR1 and CDR2: SEHNR and FQNEAQ (reference sequence). The length of the CDR3 is 16 residues. J gave up 4 bases and V 4 bases, and 7 bases lay outside the gene matches. CDR3 sequence: CASSSELGLAYNEQFF. The CDR3 bases are TGTGCCAGCAGCTCAGAATTGGGACTAGCGTACAATGAGCAGTTCTTC.

The rearrangement uses TRBV30 and TRBJ1-5; 9 positions match TRBD1. Germline V CDR1 and CDR2: GTSNPN, SVGIG (reference sequence). This CDR3 has 16 amino acids. J gave up 2 bases and V 3 bases, and 8 bases lay outside the gene matches. CDR3 nucleotides: TGTGCCTGGAGCCCCATGGGGGACAGGGGCAATCAGCCCCAGCATTTT. Amino acids: CAWSPMGDRGNQPQHF.

This clone was seen more than once but under ten times. The V gene is TRBV27, the J gene TRBJ1-3; D ambiguous. V dropped 6 bases and J dropped 0 bases, with 15 bases sitting between them. The CDR3 covers 16 residues. Germline loops: CDR1 MNHEY, CDR2 SMNVEV (reference sequence). The CDR3 DNA reads as TGTGCCAGCAGCTCAAAACCGGGGTACTCTGGAAACACCATATATTTT. As protein: CASSSKPGYSGNTIYF.

Concerning this clone itself: The same CDR3 arises from other DNA sequences in this sample as well. This chain connects TRBV18 to TRBJ2-1; 12 nucleotides line up with TRBD2. The V and J ends lost 2 bases and 4 bases, in that order; junction bases with no gene match: 0. The CDR3 is 15 amino acids. The germline gives CDR1 KGHSH, CDR2 LQKENI. The CDR3 sequence: CASSPGTSGYNEQFF. The CDR3 DNA reads TGTGCCAGCTCACCAGGGACTAGCGGGTACAATGAGCAGTTCTTC.

The chain links TRBV19 to TRBJ2-3, with 12 bases that match TRBD2. Trimming cost V 7 bases and J 4 bases; bases outside gene matches: 6. CDR1 is LNHDA and CDR2 is SQIVND in the germline V gene (reference sequence). This CDR3 has 15 amino acids. This chain's CDR3 is CASTPSGRAPDTQYF. Written as DNA, the CDR3 is TGTGCCAGTACCCCTAGCGGGAGGGCCCCAGATACGCAGTATTTT.